This T cell receptor (beta chain) was sequenced in a study of CD8 T cells in Susac syndrome. Study conclusions and caveats: The study admitted that it had a relatively small number of individuals in its TCR sequencing and HLA analysis.

Notes on this clonotype: Its antigen is currently unknown.

TEMRA cells were FACS-enriched, with CD8+ and CD4+ T cells isolated negatively. RNA totalling roughly 0.45 to 1 ug underwent reverse transcription with random hexamers. The immunoSEQ assay covered 54 Vbeta and 13 Jbeta segments for CDR3. TCRdb itself ran the immunoSEQ multiplex PCR reads through MiXCR, one entry per CDR3 protein. The profile covers about 150,000 distinct CDR3 sequences, with about 95% appearing a single time and 0.14% to 0.15% taken by the ten largest. The CDR3 runs 12 residues. With 5 bases removed from V and 10 bases from J, the gap between germline ends came to 12 bases. Sequencing was carried out using CD8+ T cells from PBMCs. The chain joins TRBV12-3 or TRBV12-4 to TRBJ2-1; D possibly corresponds to TRBD1 (5 bases). This receptor was identified in a human donor with multiple sclerosis. The DNA for the CDR3 is TGTGCCAGCAGTCTTAACCCAGGGGAGCAGTTCTTC. Protein: CASSLNPGEQFF.